These 20 T cell receptor beta chains share one sample of origin, sequenced in a study of cytomegalovirus exposure and HLA in healthy donors (dated by TCRdb to 2017 to 2019). Library construction relied on the immunoSEQ multiplex PCR assay. The multiplex PCR relied on a mix of 60 forward primers for TCR Vbeta segments and 13 reverse primers for TCR Jbeta segments. Entries here come from immuneACCESS through TCRdb and include only in-frame sequences with V and J called. Some clones fail to appear in such tables; in the studies checked, an unresolved V gene covers under half of the shortfall, and the cause of the remainder is unknown. The sample profile shows 150,000 to 200,000 clones; about 79% of them were found once. The top ten clonotypes cover less than 2.5% of the sample. Sample: PBMCs. Receptor source: a woman aged 50 to 60 in good health and CMV-seronegative.

V and J are TRBV9 and TRBJ2-1; the match to TRBD2 covers 14 bases. This CDR3 spans 17 amino acids. The germline CDR1 and CDR2 sequences are SGDLS and YYNGEE. V gave up 4 bases and J gave up 7 bases; unmatched junction bases: 10. The CDR3 protein is CASSPTGLAGVDNEQFF. CDR3 sequence (DNA): TGTGCCAGCAGCCCGACGGGACTAGCGGGAGTGGATAATGAGCAGTTCTTC.

J is TRBJ2-1 and V is TRBV28; 9 positions agree with TRBD2. The CDR3 runs 16 residues. The junction had 14 bases not matched to a gene; V was cut back by 6 bases and J by 8 bases. The V gene's germline CDR1 is MDHEN and CDR2 SYDVKM. The CDR3 region has the DNA TGTGCCAGCAGACCGAGCGGGAGGAAACTAGGAGATGAGCAGTTCTTC. This encodes CASRPSGRKLGDEQFF.

V gene TRBV7-3 combines with J gene TRBJ2-1; 8 bases map to TRBD1. This CDR3 spans 15 amino acids. The V gene end was trimmed by 5 bases and the J gene end by 4 bases; junction bases not matched to a gene: 7. CDR1 is SGHTA, CDR2 FQGTGA, per germline. The CDR3 is CASSPRTGPYNEQFF. The CDR3 DNA follows: TGTGCCAGCAGCCCACGGACAGGGCCGTACAATGAGCAGTTCTTC.

The V and J genes are TRBV6-1 and TRBJ1-5; D is possibly TRBD1 (5 bases). The CDR3 is 13 residues long. Germline CDR1 reads MNHNS; CDR2 reads SASEGT. The V end was cut by 8 bases, the J end by 0 bases, with 8 bases between. The CDR3 nucleotides are TGTGCCAGCGGGGGGACTAGCAATCAGCCCCAGCATTTT. It is translated as CASGGTSNQPQHF.

The CDR3 is CASSGGLAGDSFYNEQFF. DNA of the CDR3: TGTGCCAGCAGCGGAGGACTAGCGGGAGACAGTTTCTACAATGAGCAGTTCTTC. V is TRBV9 and J is TRBJ2-1, with 13 nucleotides matching TRBD2. Looked up from germline, CDR1 is SGDLS and CDR2 is YYNGEE. The trim removed 3 bases at V and 3 bases at J, leaving 9 bases unmatched. This CDR3 contains 18 residues.

This chain uses TRBV14 with TRBJ2-7; unclear D gene. V gave up 4 bases and J gave up 2 bases, with 9 bases separating them. This CDR3 comprises 13 residues. Germline loops: CDR1 SGHDN, CDR2 FVKESK. CDR3 coding DNA: TGTGCCAGCAGCCCCGACATGGCCTACGAGCAGTACTTC. Translation: CASSPDMAYEQYF.

The chain joins TRBV5-4 to TRBJ2-5; 10 bases are a match to TRBD2. With the DNA end fitting TRBJ2-7 better, the J assignment may be wrong. Germline V gene lookup returns CDR1 SGHNT and CDR2 YYREEE (reference sequence). The CDR3 loop spans 14 amino acids. CDR3 in DNA: TGTGCCAGCAGCCTAGCGGGGGCTGCCTACGAGCAGTACTTC. It specifies CASSLAGAAYEQYF.

The chain employs TRBV4-1 and TRBJ2-7; D is uncertain. The CDR3 runs 15 residues. Trimming took off 0 bases at V and 2 bases at J, with 11 bases between the two ends. The germline V gene has CDR1 MGHRA and CDR2 YSYEKL. The CDR3 nucleotides are TGCGCCAGCAGCCAAGAATGGCAGGCCACCTACGAGCAGTACTTC. It translates to CASSQEWQATYEQYF.

The chain carries TRBV11-2 and TRBJ2-3; no clear D gene. Trimming removed 0 bases at V and 2 bases at J, with 6 bases between. CDR3 length: 14 amino acids. CDR1 is SGHAT, CDR2 FQNNGV, per germline. CDR3 DNA sequence: TGTGCCAGCAGCTTAGATTTGGCCACAGATACGCAGTATTTT. Translation gives CASSLDLATDTQYF.

V usage is TRBV6-6 and J usage is TRBJ1-1; D gene uncertain. This CDR3 is built from 13 residues. Trimming took off 6 bases at V and 4 bases at J, with 12 bases between the two ends. The germline gives CDR1 MNHNY, CDR2 SVGAGI (reference sequence). CDR3 DNA sequence: TGTGCCAGCAGCCCATTCCTCGGCACTGAAGCTTTCTTT. Its protein is CASSPFLGTEAFF.

The J gene is TRBJ2-5, the V gene TRBV5-1, with D perhaps TRBD2 (5 bases). Germline CDR1 and CDR2: SGHRS and YFSETQ. The CDR3 covers 14 residues. V lost 4 bases and J lost 4, with 14 bases in between. The CDR3 reads CASSRWFAGETQYF. For the CDR3, the DNA is TGCGCCAGCAGCCGATGGTTCGCGGGAGAGACCCAGTACTTC.

This clone has only a few counts. The V gene is TRBV19, the J gene TRBJ2-1; D is possibly TRBD2 (6 bases). The length of the CDR3 is 16 residues. V gave up 0 bases and J gave up 0 bases, with 9 bases separating them. Germline assignment: CDR1 LNHDA and CDR2 SQIVND (reference sequence). The DNA of the CDR3 is TGTGCCAGTAGTATAGATGCGGGAAGCTCCTACAATGAGCAGTTCTTC. As protein: CASSIDAGSSYNEQFF.

The rearrangement uses TRBV7-9 and TRBJ1-4; 7 nucleotides line up with TRBD1. The CDR3 contains 15 residues. V lost 8 bases and J lost 4; bases outside the gene matches: 10. Germline V gene data show CDR1 as SEHNR and CDR2 as FQNEAQ (reference sequence). CDR3 sequence (DNA): TGTGCCAGCGCAAATCAGGGGGTTGGTAATGAAAAACTGTTTTTT. Protein product: CASANQGVGNEKLFF.

Of note for this clone: Germline is not matched at one junction end, which may reflect a read error. The rearrangement links TRBV7-9 to TRBJ2-1, with D possibly being TRBD1 (6 bases). This CDR3 has 16 amino acids. The V gene's germline CDR1 is SEHNR and CDR2 FQNEAQ (reference sequence). CDR3 nucleotide sequence: TGTACCAGCAGCTGGATTAGACAGGCGACTAACAATGAGCAGTTCTTC. Translated: CTSSWIRQATNNEQFF. The variable domain in full, with the rest retrieved from reference TRBV7-9 and TRBJ2-1, is DTGVSQNPRHKITKRGQNVTFRCDPISEHNRLYWYRQTLGQGPEFLTYFQNEAQLEKSRLLSDRFSAERPKGSFSTLEIQRTEQGDSAMYLCTSSWIRQATNNEQFFGPGTRLTVL.

CDR3 sequence reads: CASMGSGNTIYF. Written as DNA, the CDR3 is TGCGCCAGCATGGGCAGCGGAAACACCATATATTTT. J is TRBJ1-3 and V is TRBV10-2; D ambiguous. This CDR3 comprises 12 residues. The V end lost 7 bases, the J end lost 4 bases, and 8 bases lay between the germline ends. Germline-derived CDR1 and CDR2 are WSHSY and SAAADI.

The chain employs TRBV27 and TRBJ2-2, with D maybe TRBD1 (6 bases). There are 15 residues in the CDR3. CDR1 MNHEY and CDR2 SMNVEV come from the germline V gene (reference sequence). Trimming left V 3 bases short and J 1 base short, with 9 bases between. CDR3 amino acids: CASSFLGQNTGELFF. In DNA, the CDR3 is TGTGCCAGCAGTTTCTTGGGACAGAACACCGGGGAGCTGTTTTTT.

This sequence joins TRBV18 and TRBJ2-3, with TRBD1 as a possible D gene (6 bases). V was cut by 1 base and J by 0 bases, with 14 bases left in between. This CDR3 is built from 17 residues. Germline V gives CDR1 KGHSH, CDR2 LQKENI. Written as DNA, the CDR3 is TGTGCCAGCTCACCACTTCCGCCGCAGGGGAGCACAGATACGCAGTATTTT. Residues: CASSPLPPQGSTDTQYF.

This rearrangement joins TRBV6-5 to TRBJ2-2; weak D call: TRBD2 (5 bases). The V and J ends lost 7 bases and 1 base respectively, with 10 bases between them. Germline V CDR1 and CDR2: MNHEY, SVGAGI. The CDR3 has 14 amino acids. DNA for the CDR3: TGTGCCAGCACCGGGGTCCTGAACACCGGGGAGCTGTTTTTT. It encodes CASTGVLNTGELFF.

The rearrangement joins TRBV28 to TRBJ1-5; weak D call: TRBD1 (6 bases). V lost 6 bases, J lost 0 bases, and 21 bases lay in between. The germline V gene has CDR1 MDHEN and CDR2 SYDVKM. The CDR3 sequence is 18 residues long. The CDR3 is CASSMAPGDGYSNQPQHF. DNA for the CDR3: TGTGCCAGCAGCATGGCCCCAGGGGACGGTTATAGCAATCAGCCCCAGCATTTT.

The V and J genes are TRBV15 and TRBJ2-4; 7 bases align to TRBD2. From germline, CDR1 is LNHNV and CDR2 YYDKDF (reference sequence). The CDR3 totals 16 residues. After removal of 0 bases from V and 7 bases from J, the junction contained 9 bases not matched to a gene. The CDR3 loop reads CATSRERAGVGNIQYF. The CDR3, as DNA: TGTGCCACCAGCAGAGAACGGGCGGGAGTAGGGAACATTCAGTACTTC.